Reported below is one T cell receptor (beta chain). Its cognate antigen is unknown. The record originates from a study of response to subunit inactivated influenza vaccine. Study conclusions and caveats: The authors suggested that few new T cells are recruited per seasonal influenza vaccination.

In TCRdb, the RT-PCR reads were re-called with MiXCR into one record per CDR3 protein. The profile shows under 500,000 distinct CDR3 sequences, approximately 10% of them singletons. This TCR derives from a man aged 45-65 years who received an inactivated influenza vaccine. The source was PBMCs from blood, collected about 40 days after vaccination.

The CDR3 DNA follows: TGTGCCAGCAGTTTAGATGCGGGGGCCTCCTACGAGCAGTACTTC. Amino acid sequence: CASSLDAGASYEQYF. The rearrangement links TRBV27 to TRBJ2-7, with D maybe TRBD2 (7 bases). The CDR3 runs 15 residues. Looked up from germline, CDR1 is MNHEY and CDR2 is SMNVEV (reference sequence). V gave up 2 bases and J gave up 0 bases, with 11 bases separating them.